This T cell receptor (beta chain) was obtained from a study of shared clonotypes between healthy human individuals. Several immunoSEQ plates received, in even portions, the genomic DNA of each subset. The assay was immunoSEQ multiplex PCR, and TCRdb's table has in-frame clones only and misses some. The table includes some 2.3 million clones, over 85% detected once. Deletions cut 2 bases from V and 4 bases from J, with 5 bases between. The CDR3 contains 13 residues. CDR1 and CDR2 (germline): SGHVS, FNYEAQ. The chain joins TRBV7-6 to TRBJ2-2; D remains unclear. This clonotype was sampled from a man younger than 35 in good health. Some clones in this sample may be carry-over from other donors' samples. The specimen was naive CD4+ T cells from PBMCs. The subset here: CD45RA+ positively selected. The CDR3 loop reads CASSLMSTGELFF. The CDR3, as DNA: TGTGCCAGCAGCTTAATGAGCACCGGGGAGCTGTTTTTT.